Reported below is one T cell receptor (beta chain). What it binds is not known. Its ends do not fully match the called genes, so a read error is possible. Arm-PCR of CDR3 regions and iRepertoire HTBI primers were the basis on which TCR beta libraries were built. Authors' methods: Across the samples, identification revealed approximately 66 TRBV and about 15 TRBJ segments. TCRdb reprocessed the multiplex PCR reads via MiXCR and lists one record per CDR3 protein. TCRdb's processing, not the authors', yielded these V and J calls. The sample consists of some 250,000 distinct CDR3 sequences, about 18% of them appearing once. This record belongs to a study of regulatory T cells in long-lasting Graves disease. The CDR3 loop spans 14 amino acids. The germline gives CDR1 SGHTA, CDR2 FQGTGA. Study results and limitations: Persistent disease exhibited a predilection for TRBV28, TRBJ1-2 and TRBJ2-5.

Time point in this sample: newly diagnosed GD, antithyroid drugs for less than 3 months. Preparation of the TCR library used RNA extracted from PBMCs. An endocrinology department in Xi'an, China, supplied the patients. These data also featured in a second study, about T cells in Graves' hyperthyroidism and ophthalmopathy. That paper adds: Model-based prediction identified ophthalmopathy a median about 7 months prior to its onset.

Specimen: peripheral blood mononuclear cells (PBMCs), collected at new diagnosis, from a patient treated with antithyroid drugs. This chain links TRBV7-3 with TRBJ2-3, with 8 bases that match TRBD2. This TCR was recovered from a woman aged 30 to 39 with Graves disease. CDR3 amino acids: CASSPGGGSDTQYF. The CDR3 DNA reads TGTGCTAGCAGCCCCGGGGGGGGGTCGGATACGCAGTATTTT.